This T cell receptor (beta chain) was sequenced during a study of T cells in Graves' hyperthyroidism and ophthalmopathy. The TCR beta CDR3 regions underwent amplification using RNA transcripts as the source. The TCR CDR3 first-round RT-PCR relied on the HTBI primer set. In TCRdb, the multiplex PCR reads were re-called with MiXCR into one record per CDR3 protein. The table records about 270,000 distinct CDR3 sequences, over 20% of them present only once. A patient was excluded if there was uncontrolled infection, other autoimmune disease, pregnancy or lactation. Points from the study as a whole: Blood also carried most thyroid clonotypes expanded above 0.001. The model forecast ophthalmopathy, anticipating it by a median about 7 months before onset.

Concerning this clonotype: Its matching antigen is unknown.

V gave up 4 bases and J gave up 6 bases; unmatched junction bases: 9. Germline CDR1 reads SGHDN; CDR2 reads FVKESK. The CDR3 consists of 15 residues. V and J are TRBV14 and TRBJ2-7; the match to TRBD2 covers 10 bases. Specimen: blood. This sequence was found in a man under 40 with Graves' ophthalmopathy. The CDR3 bases are TGTGCCAGCAGCCCCGTAGCGGGAGGATGGGGCGAGCAGTACTTC. Protein product: CASSPVAGGWGEQYF.